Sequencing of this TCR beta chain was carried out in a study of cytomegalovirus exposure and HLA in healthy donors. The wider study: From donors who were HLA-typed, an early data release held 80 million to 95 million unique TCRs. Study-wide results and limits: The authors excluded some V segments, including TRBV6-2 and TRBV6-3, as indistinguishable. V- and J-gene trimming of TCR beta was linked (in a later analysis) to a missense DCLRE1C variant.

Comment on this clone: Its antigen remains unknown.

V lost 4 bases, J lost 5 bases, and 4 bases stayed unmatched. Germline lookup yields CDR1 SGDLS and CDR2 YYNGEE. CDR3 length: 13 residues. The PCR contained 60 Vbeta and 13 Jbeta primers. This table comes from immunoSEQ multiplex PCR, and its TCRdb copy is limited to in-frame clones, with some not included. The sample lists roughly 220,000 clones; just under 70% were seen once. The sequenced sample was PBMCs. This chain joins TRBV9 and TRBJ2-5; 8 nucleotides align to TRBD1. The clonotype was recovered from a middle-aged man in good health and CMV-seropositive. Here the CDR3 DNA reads TGTGCCAGCAGCAGACAGGGGCGTGAGACCCAGTACTTC. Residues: CASSRQGRETQYF.